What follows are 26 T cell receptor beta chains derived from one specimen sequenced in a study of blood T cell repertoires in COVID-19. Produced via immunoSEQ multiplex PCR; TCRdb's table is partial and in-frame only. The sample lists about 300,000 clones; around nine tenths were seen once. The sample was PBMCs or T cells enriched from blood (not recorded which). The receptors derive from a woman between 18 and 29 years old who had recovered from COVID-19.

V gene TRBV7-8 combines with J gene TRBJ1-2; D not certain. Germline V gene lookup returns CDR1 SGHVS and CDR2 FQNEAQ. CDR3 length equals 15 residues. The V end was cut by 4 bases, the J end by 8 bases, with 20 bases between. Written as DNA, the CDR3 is TGTGCCAGCAGCTCGGCGATGCGGGCGTCAAGCGGCTACACCTTC. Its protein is CASSSAMRASSGYTF.

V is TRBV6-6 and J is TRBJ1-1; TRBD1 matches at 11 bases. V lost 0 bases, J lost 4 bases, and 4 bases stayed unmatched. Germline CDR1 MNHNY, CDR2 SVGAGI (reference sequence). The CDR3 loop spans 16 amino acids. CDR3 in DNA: TGTGCCAGCAGTTACTCGGACAGGGGGCATGGCACTGAAGCTTTCTTT. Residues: CASSYSDRGHGTEAFF.

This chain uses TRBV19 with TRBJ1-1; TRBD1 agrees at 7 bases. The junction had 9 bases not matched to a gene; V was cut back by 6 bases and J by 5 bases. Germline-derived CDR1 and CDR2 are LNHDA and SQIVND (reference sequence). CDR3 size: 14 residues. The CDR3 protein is CASSQTGPGTEAFF. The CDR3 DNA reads TGTGCCAGTAGCCAGACAGGGCCGGGGACTGAAGCTTTCTTT.

CDR3 nucleotides: TGTGCCAGCAGCTTTGGTCCGGGCACAGATACGCAGTATTTT. Translation: CASSFGPGTDTQYF. This chain links TRBV5-5 with TRBJ2-3; D unresolved. CDR1 is SGHKS and CDR2 is YYEKEE in the germline V gene (reference sequence). The ends were cut back, 2 bases at V and 1 base at J, with 8 bases in the middle. This CDR3 contains 14 residues.

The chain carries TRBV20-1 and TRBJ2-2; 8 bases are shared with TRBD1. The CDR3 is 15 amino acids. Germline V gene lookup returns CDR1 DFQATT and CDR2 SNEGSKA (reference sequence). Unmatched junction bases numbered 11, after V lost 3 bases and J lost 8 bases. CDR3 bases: TGCAGTGCTAGTACCGGACAGGGAGTCTATGGGGAGCTGTTTTTT. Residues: CSASTGQGVYGELFF.

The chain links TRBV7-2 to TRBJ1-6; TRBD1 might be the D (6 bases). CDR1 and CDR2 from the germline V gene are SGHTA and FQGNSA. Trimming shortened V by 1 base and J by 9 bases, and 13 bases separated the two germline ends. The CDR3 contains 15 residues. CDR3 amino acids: CASSLGSGDGSPLHF. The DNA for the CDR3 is TGTGCCAGCAGCTTAGGGTCAGGGGATGGTTCACCCCTCCACTTT.

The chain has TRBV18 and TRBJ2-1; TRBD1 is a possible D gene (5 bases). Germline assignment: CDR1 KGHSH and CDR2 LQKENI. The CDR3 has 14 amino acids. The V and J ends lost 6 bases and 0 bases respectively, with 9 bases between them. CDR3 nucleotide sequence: TGTGCCAGCTCTGGACAAAGCTCCTACAATGAGCAGTTCTTC. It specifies CASSGQSSYNEQFF.

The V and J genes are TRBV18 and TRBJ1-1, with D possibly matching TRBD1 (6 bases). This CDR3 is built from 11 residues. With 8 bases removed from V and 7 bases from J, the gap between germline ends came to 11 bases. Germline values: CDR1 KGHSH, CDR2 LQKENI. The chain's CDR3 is CASTEGDEAFF. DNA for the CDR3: TGTGCCAGCACAGAGGGGGATGAAGCTTTCTTT. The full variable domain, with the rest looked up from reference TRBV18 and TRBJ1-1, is NAGVMQNPRHLVRRRGQEARLRCSPMKGHSHVYWYRQLPEEGLKFMVYLQKENIIDESGMPKERFSAEFPKEGPSILRIQQVVRGDSAAYFCASTEGDEAFFGQGTRLTVV.

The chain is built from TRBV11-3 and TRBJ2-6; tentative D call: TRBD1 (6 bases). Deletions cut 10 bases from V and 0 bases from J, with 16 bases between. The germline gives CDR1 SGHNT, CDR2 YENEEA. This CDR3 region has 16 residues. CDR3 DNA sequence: TGTGCCATCGGCGCGTCCAGGGGCTCTGGGGCCAACGTCCTGACTTTC. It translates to CAIGASRGSGANVLTF.

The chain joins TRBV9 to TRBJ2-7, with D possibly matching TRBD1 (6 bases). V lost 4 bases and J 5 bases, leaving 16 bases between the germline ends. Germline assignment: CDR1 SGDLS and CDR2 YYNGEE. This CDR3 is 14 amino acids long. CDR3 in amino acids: CASSPEDRVDEQYF. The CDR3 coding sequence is TGTGCCAGCAGCCCCGAGGACAGAGTCGACGAGCAGTACTTC.

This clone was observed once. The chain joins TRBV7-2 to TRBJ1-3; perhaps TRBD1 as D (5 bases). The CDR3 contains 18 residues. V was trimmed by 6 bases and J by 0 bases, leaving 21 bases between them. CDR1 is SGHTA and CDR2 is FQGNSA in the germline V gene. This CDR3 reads CASSPVAARGPSGNTIYF. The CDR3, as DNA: TGTGCCAGCAGTCCAGTCGCAGCAAGGGGTCCCTCTGGAAACACCATATATTTT. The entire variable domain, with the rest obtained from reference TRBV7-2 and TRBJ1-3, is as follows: GAGVSQSPSNKVTEKGKDVELRCDPISGHTALYWYRQSLGQGLEFLIYFQGNSAPDKSGLPSDRFSAERTGGSVSTLTIQRTQQEDSAVYLCASSPVAARGPSGNTIYFGEGSWLTVV.

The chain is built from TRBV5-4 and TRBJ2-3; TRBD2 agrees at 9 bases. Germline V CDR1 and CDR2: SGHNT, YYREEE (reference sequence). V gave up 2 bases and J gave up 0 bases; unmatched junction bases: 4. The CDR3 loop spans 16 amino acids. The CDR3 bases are TGTGCCAGCAGCTTACGACTAGCGGAGAGCACAGATACGCAGTATTTT. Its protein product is CASSLRLAESTDTQYF.

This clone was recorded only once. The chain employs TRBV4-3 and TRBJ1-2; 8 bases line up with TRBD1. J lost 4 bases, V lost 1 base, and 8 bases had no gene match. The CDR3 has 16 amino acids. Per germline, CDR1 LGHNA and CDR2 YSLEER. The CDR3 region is CASSQGDRIWSYGYTF. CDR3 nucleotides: TGCGCCAGCAGCCAAGGGGACAGGATTTGGTCCTATGGCTACACCTTC.

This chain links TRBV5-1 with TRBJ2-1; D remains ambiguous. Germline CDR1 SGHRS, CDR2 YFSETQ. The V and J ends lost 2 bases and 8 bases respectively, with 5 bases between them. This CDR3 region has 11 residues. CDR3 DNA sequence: TGCGCCAGCAGCTTCGGGTATGAGCAGTTCTTC. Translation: CASSFGYEQFF.

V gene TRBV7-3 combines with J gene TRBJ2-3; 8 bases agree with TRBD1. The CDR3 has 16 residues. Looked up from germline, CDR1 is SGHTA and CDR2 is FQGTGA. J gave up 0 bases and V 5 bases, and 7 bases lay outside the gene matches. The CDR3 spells CASSPHTGGSTDTQYF. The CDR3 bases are TGTGCCAGCAGCCCGCACACAGGGGGTAGCACAGATACGCAGTATTTT.

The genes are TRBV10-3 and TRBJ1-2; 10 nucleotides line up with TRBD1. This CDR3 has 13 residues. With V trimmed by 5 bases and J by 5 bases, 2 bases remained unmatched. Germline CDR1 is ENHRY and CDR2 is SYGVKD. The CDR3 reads CAISRQGAYGYTF. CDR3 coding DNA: TGTGCCATCAGTCGACAGGGGGCGTATGGCTACACCTTC.

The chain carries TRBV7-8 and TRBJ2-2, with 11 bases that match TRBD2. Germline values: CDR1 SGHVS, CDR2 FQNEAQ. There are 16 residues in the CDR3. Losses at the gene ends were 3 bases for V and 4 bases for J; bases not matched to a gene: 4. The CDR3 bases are TGTGCCAGCAGCTTGATGGGACTAGCGGCCACCGGGGAGCTGTTTTTT. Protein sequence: CASSLMGLAATGELFF. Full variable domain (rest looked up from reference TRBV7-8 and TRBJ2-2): GAGVSQSPRYKVAKRGQDVALRCDPISGHVSLFWYQQALGQGPEFLTYFQNEAQLDKSGLPSDRFFAERPEGSVSTLKIQRTQQEDSAVYLCASSLMGLAATGELFFGEGSRLTVL.

CDR3 in amino acids: CASSLGGGDQPQHF. CDR3 in DNA: TGTGCCAGCAGCTTAGGCGGGGGGGATCAGCCCCAGCATTTT. The J gene is TRBJ1-5, the V gene TRBV13; a weak D match, TRBD1 (5 bases). The germline gives CDR1 PRHDT, CDR2 FYEKMQ (reference sequence). Between the trimmed V and J ends, which lost 0 bases and 5 bases, there was a span of 8 bases. The CDR3 extends over 14 amino acids.

CDR3 protein: CASSYRGQGPGDEQFF. CDR3 DNA: TGTGCCAGCAGTTACCGTGGACAGGGACCCGGGGATGAGCAGTTCTTC. The V call is TRBV6-2 or TRBV6-3, the J call TRBJ2-1; 8 nucleotides match TRBD1. After removal of 2 bases from V and 8 bases from J, the junction contained 11 bases not matched to a gene. CDR1 is MNHEY, CDR2 SVGEGT, per germline. The CDR3 sequence is 16 residues long.

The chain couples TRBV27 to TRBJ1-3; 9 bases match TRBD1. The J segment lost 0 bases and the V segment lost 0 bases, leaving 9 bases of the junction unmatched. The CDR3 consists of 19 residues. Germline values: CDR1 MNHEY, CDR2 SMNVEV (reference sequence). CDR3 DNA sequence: TGTGCCAGCAGTTTATCCGGGACAGGGCATTTACCCTCTGGAAACACCATATATTTT. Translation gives CASSLSGTGHLPSGNTIYF.

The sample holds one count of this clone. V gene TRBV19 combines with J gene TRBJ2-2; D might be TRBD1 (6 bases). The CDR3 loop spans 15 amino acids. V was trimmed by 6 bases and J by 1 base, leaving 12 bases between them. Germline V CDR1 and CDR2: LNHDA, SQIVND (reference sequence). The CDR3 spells CASRSQGRNTGELFF. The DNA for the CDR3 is TGTGCCAGTAGGTCACAGGGACGGAACACCGGGGAGCTGTTTTTT.

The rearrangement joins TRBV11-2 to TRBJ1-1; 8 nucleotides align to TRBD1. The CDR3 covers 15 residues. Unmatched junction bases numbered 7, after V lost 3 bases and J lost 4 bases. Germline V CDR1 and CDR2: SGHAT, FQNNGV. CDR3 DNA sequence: TGTGCCAGCAGCTTGACAGGGGTTTGGAGCACTGAAGCTTTCTTT. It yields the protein CASSLTGVWSTEAFF. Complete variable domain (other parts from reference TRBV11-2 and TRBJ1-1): EAGVAQSPRYKIIEKRQSVAFWCNPISGHATLYWYQQILGQGPKLLIQFQNNGVVDDSQLPKDRFSAERLKGVDSTLKIQPAKLEDSAVYLCASSLTGVWSTEAFFGQGTRLTVV.

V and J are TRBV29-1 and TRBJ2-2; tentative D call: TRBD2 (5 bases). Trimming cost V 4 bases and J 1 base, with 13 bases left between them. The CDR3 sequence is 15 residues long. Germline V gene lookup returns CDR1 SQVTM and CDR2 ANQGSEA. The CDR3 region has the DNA TGCAGCGTTGTTTACGGGGAGATGAACACCGGGGAGCTGTTTTTT. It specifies CSVVYGEMNTGELFF.

The CDR3 bases are TGTGCCTGGAGCAAAGCGGGATACAATGAGCAGTTCTTC. Its protein product is CAWSKAGYNEQFF. The chain couples TRBV30 to TRBJ2-1; 7 bases align to TRBD2. CDR1 is GTSNPN and CDR2 is SVGIG in the germline V gene (reference sequence). The CDR3 runs to 13 residues. V lost 3 bases to trimming and J lost 4 bases; unmatched junction nucleotides: 3.

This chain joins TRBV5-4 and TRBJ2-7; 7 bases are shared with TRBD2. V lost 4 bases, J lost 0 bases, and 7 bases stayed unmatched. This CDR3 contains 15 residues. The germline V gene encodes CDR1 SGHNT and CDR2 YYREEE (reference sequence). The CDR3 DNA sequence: TGTGCCAGCAGCCCCGCCGGGACTACCTCCTACGAGCAGTACTTC. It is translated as CASSPAGTTSYEQYF.

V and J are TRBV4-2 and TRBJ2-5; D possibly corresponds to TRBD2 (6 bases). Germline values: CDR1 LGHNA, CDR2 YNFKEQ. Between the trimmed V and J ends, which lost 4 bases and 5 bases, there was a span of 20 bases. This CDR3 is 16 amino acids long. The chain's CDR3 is CASSPRGDGSVETQYF. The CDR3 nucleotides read TGTGCCAGCAGCCCCCGAGGGGACGGGAGTGTCGAGACCCAGTACTTC.